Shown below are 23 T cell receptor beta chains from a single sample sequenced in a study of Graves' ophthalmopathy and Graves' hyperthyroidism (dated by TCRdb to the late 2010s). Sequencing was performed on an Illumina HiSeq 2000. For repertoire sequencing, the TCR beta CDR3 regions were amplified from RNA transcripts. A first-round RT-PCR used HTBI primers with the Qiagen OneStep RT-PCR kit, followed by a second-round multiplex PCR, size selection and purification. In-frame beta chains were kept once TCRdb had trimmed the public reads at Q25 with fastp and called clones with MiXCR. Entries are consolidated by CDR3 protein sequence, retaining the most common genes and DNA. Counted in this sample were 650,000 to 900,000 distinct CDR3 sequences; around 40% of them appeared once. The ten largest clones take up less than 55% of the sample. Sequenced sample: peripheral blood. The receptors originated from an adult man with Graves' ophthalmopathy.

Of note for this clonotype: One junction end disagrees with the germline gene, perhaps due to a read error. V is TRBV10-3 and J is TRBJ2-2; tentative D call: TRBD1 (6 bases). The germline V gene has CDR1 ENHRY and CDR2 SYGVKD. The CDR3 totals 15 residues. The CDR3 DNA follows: TGTGCCAACCGAAACGGGACAACGAACACCGGGGAGCTGCTTTTT. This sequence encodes CANRNGTTNTGELLF.

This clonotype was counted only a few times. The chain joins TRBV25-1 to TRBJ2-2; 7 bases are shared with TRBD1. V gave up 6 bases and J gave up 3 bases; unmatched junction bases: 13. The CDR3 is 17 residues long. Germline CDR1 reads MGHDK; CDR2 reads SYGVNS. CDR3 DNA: TGTGCCAGCAGCACCCCTCGGACAGGCCAATACACCGGGGAGCTGTTTTTT. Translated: CASSTPRTGQYTGELFF. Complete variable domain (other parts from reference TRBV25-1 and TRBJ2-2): EADIYQTPRYLVIGTGKKITLECSQTMGHDKMYWYQQDPGMELHLIHYSYGVNSTEKGDLSSESTVSRIRTEHFPLTLESARPSHTSQYLCASSTPRTGQYTGELFFGEGSRLTVL.

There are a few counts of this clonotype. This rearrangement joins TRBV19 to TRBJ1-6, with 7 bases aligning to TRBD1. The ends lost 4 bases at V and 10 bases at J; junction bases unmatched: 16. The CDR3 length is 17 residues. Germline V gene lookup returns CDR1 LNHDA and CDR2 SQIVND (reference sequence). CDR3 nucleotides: TGTGCCAGTAGTACACGGCGAGGGGGCGCGGTTCGCTCACCCCTCCACTTT. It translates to CASSTRRGGAVRSPLHF.

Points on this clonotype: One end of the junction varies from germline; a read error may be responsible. The CDR3 DNA follows: TGTGCTTACAGCAGGGGCGTTGGCTACGAGCAGTACTTC. Translation: CAYSRGVGYEQYF. The chain carries TRBV29-1 and TRBJ2-7; TRBD1 might be the D (6 bases). This CDR3 comprises 13 residues. Germline values: CDR1 SQVTM, CDR2 ANQGSEA.

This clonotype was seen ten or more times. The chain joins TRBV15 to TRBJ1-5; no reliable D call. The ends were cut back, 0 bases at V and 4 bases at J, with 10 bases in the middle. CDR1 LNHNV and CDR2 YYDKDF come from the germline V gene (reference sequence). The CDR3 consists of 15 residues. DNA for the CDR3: TGTGCCACCAGCAGAGAACAAGCCCAAAATCAGCCCCAGCATTTT. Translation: CATSREQAQNQPQHF.

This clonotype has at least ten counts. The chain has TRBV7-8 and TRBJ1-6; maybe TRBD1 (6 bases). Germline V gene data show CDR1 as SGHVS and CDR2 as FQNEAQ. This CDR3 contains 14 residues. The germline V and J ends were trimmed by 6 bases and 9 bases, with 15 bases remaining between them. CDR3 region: CASRSTGLGSPLHF. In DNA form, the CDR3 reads TGTGCCAGCAGAAGTACAGGGCTCGGTTCACCCCTCCACTTT. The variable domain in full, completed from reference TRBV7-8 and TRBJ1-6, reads GAGVSQSPRYKVAKRGQDVALRCDPISGHVSLFWYQQALGQGPEFLTYFQNEAQLDKSGLPSDRFFAERPEGSVSTLKIQRTQQEDSAVYLCASRSTGLGSPLHFGNGTRLTVT.

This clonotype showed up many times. As DNA, the CDR3 is TGTGCCAGCAGTCGGGCAAGTAATTCACCCCTCCACTTT. Translating it yields CASSRASNSPLHF. The rearrangement uses TRBV12-3 or TRBV12-4 and TRBJ1-6; D remains unclear. Trimming took 5 bases from V and 6 from J, leaving 8 bases between them. This CDR3 has 13 amino acids.

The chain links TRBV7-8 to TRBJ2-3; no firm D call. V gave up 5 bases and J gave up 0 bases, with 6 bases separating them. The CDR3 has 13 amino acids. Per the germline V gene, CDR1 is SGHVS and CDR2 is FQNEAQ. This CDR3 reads CASSHGSTDTQYF. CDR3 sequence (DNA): TGTGCCAGCAGCCATGGCAGCACAGATACGCAGTATTTT. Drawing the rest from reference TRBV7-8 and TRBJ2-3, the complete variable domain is GAGVSQSPRYKVAKRGQDVALRCDPISGHVSLFWYQQALGQGPEFLTYFQNEAQLDKSGLPSDRFFAERPEGSVSTLKIQRTQQEDSAVYLCASSHGSTDTQYFGPGTRLTVL.

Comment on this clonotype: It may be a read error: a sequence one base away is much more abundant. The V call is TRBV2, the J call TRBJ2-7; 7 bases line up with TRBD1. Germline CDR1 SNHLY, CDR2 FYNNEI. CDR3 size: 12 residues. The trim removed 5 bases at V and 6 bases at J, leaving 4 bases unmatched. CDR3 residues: CASSMTGPEQYF. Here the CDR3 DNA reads TGTGCCAGCAGTATGACAGGGCCCGAGCAGTACTTC.

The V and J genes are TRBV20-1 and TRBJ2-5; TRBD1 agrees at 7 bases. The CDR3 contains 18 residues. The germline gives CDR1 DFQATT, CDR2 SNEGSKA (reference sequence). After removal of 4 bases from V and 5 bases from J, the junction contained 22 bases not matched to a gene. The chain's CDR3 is CSANSLTGSFGKRETQYF. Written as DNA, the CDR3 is TGCAGTGCTAATTCGTTGACAGGGTCGTTCGGGAAACGGGAGACCCAGTACTTC.

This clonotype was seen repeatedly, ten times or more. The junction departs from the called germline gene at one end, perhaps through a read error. The CDR3 here is CASSLGPGSGANVLTF. The DNA for the CDR3 is TGTGCTAGCAGCTTAGGTCCCGGCTCTGGGGCCAACGTCCTGACTTTC. The V call is TRBV7-7, the J call TRBJ2-6; D remains unclear. Germline V gives CDR1 SSHAT, CDR2 FNYEAQ (reference sequence). The CDR3 extends over 16 amino acids.

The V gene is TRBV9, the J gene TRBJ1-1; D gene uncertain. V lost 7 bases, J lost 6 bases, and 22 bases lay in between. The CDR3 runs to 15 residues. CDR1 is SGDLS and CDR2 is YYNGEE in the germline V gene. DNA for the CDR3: TGTGCCAGCTCACCACTTGAGGGCCACGGGGCTGAAGCTTTCTTT. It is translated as CASSPLEGHGAEAFF.

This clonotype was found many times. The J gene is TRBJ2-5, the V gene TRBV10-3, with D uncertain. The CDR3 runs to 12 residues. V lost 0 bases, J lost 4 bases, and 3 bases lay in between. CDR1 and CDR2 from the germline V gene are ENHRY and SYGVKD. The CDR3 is CAISESRETQYF. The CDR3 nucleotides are TGTGCCATCAGTGAGTCTCGAGAGACCCAGTACTTC.

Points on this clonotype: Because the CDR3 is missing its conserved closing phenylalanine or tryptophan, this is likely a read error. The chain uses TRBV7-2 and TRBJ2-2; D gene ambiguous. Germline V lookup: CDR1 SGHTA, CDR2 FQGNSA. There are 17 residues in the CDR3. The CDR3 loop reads CASSPTIGVEYTGELFL. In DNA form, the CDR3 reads TGCGCCAGCAGCCCTACCATTGGGGTCGAGTACACCGGGGAGCTGTTTTTG.

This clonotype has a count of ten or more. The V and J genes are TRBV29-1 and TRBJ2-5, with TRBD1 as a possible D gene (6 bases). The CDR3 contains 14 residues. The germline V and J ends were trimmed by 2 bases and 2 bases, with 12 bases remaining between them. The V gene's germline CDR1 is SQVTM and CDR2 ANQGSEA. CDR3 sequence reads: CSVEQGNAQETQYF. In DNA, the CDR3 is TGCAGCGTTGAACAGGGGAACGCACAAGAGACCCAGTACTTC.

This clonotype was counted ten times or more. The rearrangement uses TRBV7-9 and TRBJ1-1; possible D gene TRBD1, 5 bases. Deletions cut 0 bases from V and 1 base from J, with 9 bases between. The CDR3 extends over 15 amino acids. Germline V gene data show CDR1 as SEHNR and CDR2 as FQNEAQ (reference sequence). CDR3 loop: CASSLARQTNTEAFF. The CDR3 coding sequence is TGTGCCAGCAGCTTAGCGCGACAGACGAACACTGAAGCTTTCTTT.

Here the CDR3 DNA reads TGTGCCAGCAGCTTAGGGATTACTAGCGGTTACAGGTACGAGCAGTACTTC. Translation: CASSLGITSGYRYEQYF. V gene TRBV11-2 combines with J gene TRBJ2-7; TRBD2 matches at 8 bases. The V and J ends lost 1 base and 4 bases, in that order; junction bases with no gene match: 12. Germline lookup yields CDR1 SGHAT and CDR2 FQNNGV. The CDR3 sequence is 17 residues long.

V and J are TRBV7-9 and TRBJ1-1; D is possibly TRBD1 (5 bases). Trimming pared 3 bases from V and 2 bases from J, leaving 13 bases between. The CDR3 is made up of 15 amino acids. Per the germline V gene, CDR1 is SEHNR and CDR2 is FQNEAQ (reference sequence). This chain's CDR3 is CASSLGDVRNTEAFF. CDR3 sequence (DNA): TGTGCCAGCAGCTTGGGGGACGTACGAAACACTGAAGCTTTCTTT. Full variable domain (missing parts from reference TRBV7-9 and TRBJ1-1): DTGVSQNPRHKITKRGQNVTFRCDPISEHNRLYWYRQTLGQGPEFLTYFQNEAQLEKSRLLSDRFSAERPKGSFSTLEIQRTEQGDSAMYLCASSLGDVRNTEAFFGQGTRLTVV.

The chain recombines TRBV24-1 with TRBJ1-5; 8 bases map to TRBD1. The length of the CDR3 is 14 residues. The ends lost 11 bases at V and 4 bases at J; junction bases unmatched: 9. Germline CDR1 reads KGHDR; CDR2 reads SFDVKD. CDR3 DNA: TGTGCCAGCAGCCGGACAGGGAAAAATCAGCCCCAGCATTTT. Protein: CASSRTGKNQPQHF.

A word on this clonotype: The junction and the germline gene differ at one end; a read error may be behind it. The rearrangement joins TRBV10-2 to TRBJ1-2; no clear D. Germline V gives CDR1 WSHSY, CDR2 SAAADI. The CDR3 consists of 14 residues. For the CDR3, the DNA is TGTGCCAGCAGCGCGACGCGGGAGGACTATGGCTACACCTTC. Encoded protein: CASSATREDYGYTF.

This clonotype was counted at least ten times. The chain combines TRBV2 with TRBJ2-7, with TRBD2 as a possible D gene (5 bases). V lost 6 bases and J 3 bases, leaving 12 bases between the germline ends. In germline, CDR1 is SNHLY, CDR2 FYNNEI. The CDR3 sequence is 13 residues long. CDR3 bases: TGTGCCAGCAGGGTGACGGGGAGCTACGAGCAGTACTTC. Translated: CASRVTGSYEQYF. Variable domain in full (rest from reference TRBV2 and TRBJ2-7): EPEVTQTPSHQVTQMGQEVILRCVPISNHLYFYWYRQILGQKVEFLVSFYNNEISEKSEIFDDQFSVERPDGSNFTLKIRSTKLEDSAMYFCASRVTGSYEQYFGPGTRLTVT.

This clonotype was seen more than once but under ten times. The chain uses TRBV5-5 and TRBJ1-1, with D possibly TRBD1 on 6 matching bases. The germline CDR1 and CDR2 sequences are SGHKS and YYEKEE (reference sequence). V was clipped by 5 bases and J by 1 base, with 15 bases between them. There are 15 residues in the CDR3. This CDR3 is CASSRIDRQNTEAFF. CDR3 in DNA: TGTGCCAGCAGTCGGATCGACAGGCAGAACACTGAAGCTTTCTTT.

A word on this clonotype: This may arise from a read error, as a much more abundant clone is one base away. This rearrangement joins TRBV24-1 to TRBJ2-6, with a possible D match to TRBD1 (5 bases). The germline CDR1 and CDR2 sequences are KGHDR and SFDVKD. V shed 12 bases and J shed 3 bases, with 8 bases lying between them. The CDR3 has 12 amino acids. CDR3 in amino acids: CARRDGANVLTF. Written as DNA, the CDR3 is TGTGCCCGCAGGGATGGGGCCAACGTCCTGACTTTC.